This T cell receptor (beta chain) was sequenced in a study of blood T cell repertoires in COVID-19. Study in general: Acute and convalescent COVID-19 samples came from the United States, Italy and Spain.

As handled by the study authors: From reference gene primer amplification, estimates of nucleated cell counts were derived. Assay used: immunoSEQ multiplex PCR; TCRdb lists only in-frame clones, some missing. For V, J and clone size, that table is used; D and trimming come from the DNA. The table records 200,000 to 250,000 clones, around 82% of them present only once. The CDR3 spans 14 residues. CDR1 and CDR2 (germline): LGHDT, YNNKEL (reference sequence). V shed 4 bases and J shed 1 base, with 10 bases lying between them. The receptor was derived from a woman between 70 and 85 years old with acute or convalescent COVID-19. Material for sequencing was peripheral blood. This chain connects TRBV3-1 (or the pseudogene TRBV3-2) to TRBJ1-1; D ambiguous. CDR3 DNA sequence: TGTGCCAGCAGCCCCGCGGTGCGGAACACTGAAGCTTTCTTT. Translating gives CASSPAVRNTEAFF.